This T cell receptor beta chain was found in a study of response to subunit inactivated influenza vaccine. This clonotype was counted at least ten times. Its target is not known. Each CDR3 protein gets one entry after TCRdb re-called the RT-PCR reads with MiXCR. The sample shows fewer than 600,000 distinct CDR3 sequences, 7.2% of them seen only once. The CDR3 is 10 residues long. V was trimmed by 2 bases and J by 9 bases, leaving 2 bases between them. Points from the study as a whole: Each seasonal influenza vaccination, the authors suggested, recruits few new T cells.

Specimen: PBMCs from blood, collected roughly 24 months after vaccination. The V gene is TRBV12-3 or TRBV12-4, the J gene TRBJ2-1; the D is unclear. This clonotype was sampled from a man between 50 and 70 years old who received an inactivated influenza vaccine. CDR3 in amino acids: CASSLTEQFF. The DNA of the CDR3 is TGTGCCAGCAGTTTAACTGAGCAGTTCTTC.